This T cell receptor (beta chain) was retrieved from a study of blood T cell repertoires in COVID-19. Recruited during active infection, patients (from Seattle) were subsequently followed longitudinally. Libraries were prepared by immunoSEQ multiplex PCR; TCRdb keeps only in-frame clonotypes and omits some of them. The profile shows more than 80,000 clones, 90% of them singletons. The germline V gene encodes CDR1 ENHRY and CDR2 SYGVKD. CDR3 length: 20 residues. V gave up 3 bases and J gave up 0 bases, with 24 bases separating them. The receptor comes from a man aged 18 to 30 with COVID-19, enrolled during active disease. This rearrangement joins TRBV10-3 to TRBJ2-4; a possible D gene is TRBD1 (5 bases). Sequenced input: peripheral blood. The CDR3 DNA reads TGTGCCATCAGTGAACTATTCTCCCAGGGCCGAGATTTAGCCAAAAACATTCAGTACTTC. As protein: CAISELFSQGRDLAKNIQYF.